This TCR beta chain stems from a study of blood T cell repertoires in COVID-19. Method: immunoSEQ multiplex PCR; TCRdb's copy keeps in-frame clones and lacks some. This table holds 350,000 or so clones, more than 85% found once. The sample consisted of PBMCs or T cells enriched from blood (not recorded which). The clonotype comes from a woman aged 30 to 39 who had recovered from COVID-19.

The CDR3 is CASATGGSVHEQYF. For the CDR3, the DNA is TGTGCCAGTGCTACAGGGGGCAGCGTCCACGAGCAGTACTTC. This chain links TRBV19 with TRBJ2-7; 9 nucleotides align to TRBD1. Germline V gene data show CDR1 as LNHDA and CDR2 as SQIVND (reference sequence). The CDR3 is 14 amino acids. The trim removed 8 bases at V and 5 bases at J, leaving 10 bases unmatched.